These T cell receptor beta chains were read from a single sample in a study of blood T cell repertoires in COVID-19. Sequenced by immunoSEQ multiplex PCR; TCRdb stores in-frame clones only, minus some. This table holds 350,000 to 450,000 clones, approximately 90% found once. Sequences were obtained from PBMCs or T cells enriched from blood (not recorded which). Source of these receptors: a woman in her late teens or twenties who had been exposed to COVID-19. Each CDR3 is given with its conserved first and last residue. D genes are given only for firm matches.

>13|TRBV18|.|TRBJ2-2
TGTGCCAGCTCACCGTCAAACACCGGGGAGCTGTTTTTT
CASSPSNTGELFF
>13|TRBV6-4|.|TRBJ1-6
TGTGCCAGCCCTGCGTCCTATAATTCACCCCTCCACTTT
CASPASYNSPLHF
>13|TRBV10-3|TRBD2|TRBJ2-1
TGTGCCAGCCGAGCGGGAGGGGACAATGAGCAGTTCTTC
CASRAGGDNEQFF
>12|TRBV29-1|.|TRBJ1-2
TGCAGCGTTGGTCAGGGTGCTTATGGCTACACCTTC
CSVGQGAYGYTF
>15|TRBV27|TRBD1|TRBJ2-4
TGTGCCAGCAGTTTGTCACGGACAGGGGGCAACATTCAGTACTTC
CASSLSRTGGNIQYF
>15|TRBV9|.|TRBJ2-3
TGTGCCAGCGGCCTTTCTAGTAGCGGCACAGATACGCAGTATTTT
CASGLSSSGTDTQYF
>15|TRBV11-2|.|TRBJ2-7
TGTGCCAGCAGCTTAGCTCCTGAGGCTTCCTACGAGCAGTACTTC
CASSLAPEASYEQYF
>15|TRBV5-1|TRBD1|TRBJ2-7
TGCGCCAGCAGCTTGGATGGGACAGGCTTCTACGAGCAGTACTTC
CASSLDGTGFYEQYF
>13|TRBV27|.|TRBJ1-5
TGTGCCAGCAGTTTATCGAAAGGGGTGCCCCAGCATTTT
CASSLSKGVPQHF
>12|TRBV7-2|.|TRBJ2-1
TGTGCCAGCAGCTTAACTAGGAATGAGCAGTTCTTC
CASSLTRNEQFF
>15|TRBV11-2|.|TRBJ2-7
TGTGCCAGCAGCTTAGAGAGGGCCCAGCCGGGAGAGCAGTACTTC
CASSLERAQPGEQYF
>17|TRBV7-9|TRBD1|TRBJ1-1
TGTGCCAGCAGCTTAGATCTTGACCCAGGGGGCTACACTGAAGCTTTCTTT
CASSLDLDPGGYTEAFF
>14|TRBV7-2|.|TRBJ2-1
TGTGCCAGCAGCACCAGGTCCCACTACAATGAGCAGTTCTTC
CASSTRSHYNEQFF